These T cell receptor beta chains were read from a single sample in a study of T cells in narcolepsy. This table comes from immunoSEQ multiplex PCR, and its TCRdb copy is limited to in-frame clones, with some not included. The sample has tens of thousands of clones, roughly 80% seen once. The material sequenced was CD45RA- memory CD4+ T cells from PBMCs. The receptor source for this set is a human donor with narcolepsy. Each CDR3 is given with its conserved first and last residue. Each record gives: clone size, D gene, V gene, J gene, CDR3 protein, CDR3 DNA. D genes are given only for firm matches. Rows give clone size only sometimes, using once, few, many, or a class for an expanded clone.

NA	NA	TRBV4-1	TRBJ2-2	CATARDQRLANTGELFF	TGCGCCACCGCTAGGGACCAGCGGCTCGCGAACACCGGGGAGCTGTTTTTT
NA	NA	TRBV14	TRBJ2-7	CASSHGIYEQYF	TGTGCCAGCAGCCACGGGATTTACGAGCAGTACTTC
NA	TRBD1	TRBV19	TRBJ1-3	CASSRPGQGNTIYF	TGTGCCAGTAGTAGACCGGGACAGGGAAACACCATATATTTT
NA	NA	TRBV7-2	TRBJ1-1	CASSFRVGTEAFF	TGTGCCAGCAGCTTCCGGGTTGGCACTGAAGCTTTCTTT
NA	NA	TRBV5-4	TRBJ2-7	CASSLYGSYEQYF	TGTGCCAGCAGCTTGTACGGGAGCTACGAGCAGTACTTC
NA	NA	TRBV13	TRBJ1-6	CASSLVRGLGNSPLHF	TGTGCCAGCAGCTTAGTGCGGGGGCTCGGTAATTCACCCCTCCACTTT
once	NA	TRBV6-5	TRBJ1-1	CASSRYILGTEAFF	TGTGCCAGCAGCCGCTACATCCTCGGCACTGAAGCTTTCTTT
NA	TRBD2	TRBV7-3	TRBJ2-1	CASSTSGGFTYNEQFF	TGTGCCAGCAGTACTAGCGGGGGCTTTACCTACAATGAGCAGTTCTTC
NA	NA	TRBV28	TRBJ2-7	CASNGAGYEQYF	TGTGCCAGCAATGGTGCAGGCTACGAGCAGTACTTC
NA	NA	TRBV6-1	TRBJ1-5	CASSDSLGSNQPQHF	TGTGCCAGCAGTGACAGTCTAGGGAGCAATCAGCCCCAGCATTTT
once	TRBD1	TRBV7-6	TRBJ2-2	CASSQDGTGYGELFF	TGTGCCAGCAGCCAAGACGGGACAGGGTACGGGGAGCTGTTTTTT
NA	NA	TRBV28	TRBJ2-7	CASSPRGAGWDEQYF	TGTGCCAGCAGCCCCCGTGGGGCCGGCTGGGACGAGCAGTACTTC
NA	TRBD1	TRBV18	TRBJ2-7	CASSPTGTTGEQYF	TGTGCCAGCTCACCGACAGGGACGACCGGCGAGCAGTACTTC
NA	NA	TRBV7-8	TRBJ2-2	CASNFIGGAGSTGELFF	TGTGCCAGCAACTTCATTGGGGGGGCGGGCAGCACCGGGGAGCTGTTTTTT
NA	TRBD1	TRBV28	TRBJ2-7	CASSSPGQGLSYEQYF	TGTGCCAGCAGTTCTCCGGGACAGGGGCTATCCTACGAGCAGTACTTC
NA	TRBD1	TRBV7-9	TRBJ1-1	CASSLTGGENGAFF	TGTGCCAGCAGCTTGACAGGGGGCGAAAATGGAGCTTTCTTT
NA	NA	TRBV21-1	TRBJ1-5	CASSKGTDPNQPQHF	TGTGCCAGCAGCAAAGGGACAGACCCCAATCAGCCCCAGCATTTT
NA	NA	TRBV7-2	TRBJ1-1	CASRPTGFLLNTEAFF	TGTGCCAGCAGACCCACAGGGTTCTTGTTGAACACTGAAGCTTTCTTT
NA	NA	TRBV18	TRBJ1-2	CASSPPLMTPRYGYTF	TGTGCCAGCTCACCCCCGCTGATGACCCCCCGCTATGGCTACACCTTC
NA	NA	TRBV6-5	TRBJ1-2	CASSLDGPNGYTF	TGTGCCAGCAGTCTGGACGGTCCCAATGGCTACACCTTC